This T cell receptor (beta chain) appears in the sequencing data of a study of shared clonotypes between healthy human individuals. Combining CD45RO+ cells with CCR7-negative CD45RA+ TemRA cells gave CD8 memory. Study-level findings and limits: Naive CD4 clonotypes were shared across a few donors at roughly 4.6%.

The assay was immunoSEQ multiplex PCR, and TCRdb's table has in-frame clones only and misses some. The repertoire holds roughly 660,000 clones, with roughly 87% as singletons. A remark on this clone: Antigen unknown.

The germline V gene encodes CDR1 SEHNR and CDR2 FQNEAQ (reference sequence). The V and J ends lost 4 bases and 1 base, in that order; junction bases with no gene match: 10. The CDR3 length is 18 residues. The source of this sequence is a man younger than 30 in good health. Some clones in this sample may be carry-over from other donors' samples. Sequencing used memory CD8+ T cells from PBMCs. Subset in this sample: CD45RO+ cells pooled with CCR7-negative TemRA cells. The J gene is TRBJ2-1, the V gene TRBV7-9; 10 positions match TRBD2. CDR3 protein: CASSSSSGRWPSYNEQFF. CDR3 nucleotides: TGTGCCAGCAGCTCCTCTAGCGGGAGATGGCCTTCCTACAATGAGCAGTTCTTC.